This is a list of T cell receptor beta chains from one sample in a study of T-cell memory formation after mild COVID-19. From the 5' RACE reads, TCRdb called clonotypes with MiXCR, one entry per CDR3 protein. In the table there are hundreds of thousands of distinct CDR3 sequences, 24% of which are singletons. Sequenced sample: PBMCs or a T cell subset sorted from them (not recorded which). Receptors were obtained from an adult woman who had mild COVID-19 (a few samples of this study predate the infection). Cell type and time point are not known. Both conserved end residues are part of each CDR3. A D gene is named only where the DNA matches it firmly. Some rows have no size entry. The others give once, few or many, or a class for an expanded clone.

clone_size j_call d_call v_call cdr3_aa cdr3_nt
few TRBJ2-7 TRBD1 TRBV6-6 CASTEGAPSSYEQYF TGTGCCAGCACCGAGGGGGCTCCTAGCTCCTACGAGCAGTACTTC
once TRBJ2-3 TRBD2 TRBV7-9 CASSLPPGLASRSSTDKQYF TGTGCCAGCAGCTTACCTCCGGGACTAGCATCCCGAAGTAGCACAGATAAGCAGTATTTT
- TRBJ2-7 - TRBV7-2 CASSSPQSPYEQYF TGTGCCAGCAGCTCCCCACAGTCCCCCTACGAGCAGTACTTC
few TRBJ2-7 TRBD1 TRBV6-5 CASSKRTGYEQYF TGTGCCAGCAGCAAAAGGACAGGGTACGAGCAGTACTTC
- TRBJ2-2 - TRBV18 CASSPSGVRGGELFF TGTGCCAGCTCACCAAGCGGTGTTCGGGGCGGGGAGCTGTTTTTT
- TRBJ1-2 - TRBV4-1 CASSQVGEGIDYGYTF TGCGCCAGCAGCCAAGTGGGGGAAGGTATTGACTATGGCTACACCTTC
- TRBJ1-1 TRBD1 TRBV7-7 CASSLFQGGNTEAFF TGTGCCAGCAGCTTATTCCAGGGGGGGAACACTGAAGCTTTCTTT
- TRBJ2-6 - TRBV10-2 CASSVREGIFSGANVLTF TGCGCCAGCAGTGTTAGGGAAGGGATTTTCTCTGGGGCCAACGTCCTGACTTTC
few TRBJ1-1 TRBD1 TRBV7-6 CASSLLMRQGVLTEAFF TGTGCCAGCAGCCTCCTGATGAGACAGGGGGTTTTGACTGAAGCTTTCTTT
few TRBJ1-1 - TRBV29-1 CSVETEDRKAFF TGCAGCGTTGAAACCGAGGACAGAAAAGCTTTCTTT
many TRBJ2-1 TRBD1 TRBV5-1 CASSLGTGRYNEQFF TGTGCCAGCAGCCTAGGGACAGGGCGATACAATGAGCAGTTCTTC
- TRBJ2-1 TRBD2 TRBV5-1 CASSLWSSGGRSSYNEQFF TGCGCCAGCAGCTTGTGGTCTAGCGGGGGCCGTAGCTCCTACAATGAGCAGTTCTTC
few TRBJ1-1 - TRBV7-3 CASSPSAGITEAFF TGTGCCAGCAGCCCCTCCGCAGGGATCACTGAAGCTTTCTTT
few TRBJ2-3 TRBD2 TRBV2 CASSLGTNTDTQYF TGTGCCAGCAGTCTCGGGACTAACACAGATACGCAGTATTTT
few TRBJ2-5 - TRBV29-1 CSESQDQETQYF TGCAGCGAGTCACAAGACCAAGAGACCCAGTACTTC
few TRBJ1-5 - TRBV12-3/TRBV12-4 CASSLSRSNQPQHF TGTGCCAGCAGTTTGTCCCGGTCCAATCAGCCCCAGCATTTT
few TRBJ1-2 TRBD1 TRBV12-3/TRBV12-4 CASSLDRDLANYGYTF TGTGCCAGCAGTTTGGACAGGGATCTAGCTAACTATGGCTACACCTTC
- TRBJ1-2 - TRBV3-1 CASSQFRQGHYGYTF TGTGCCAGCAGCCAATTTCGGCAGGGCCACTATGGCTACACCTTC
- TRBJ1-5 - TRBV6-2/TRBV6-3 CASSLTAGSQPQHF TGTGCCAGCAGTCTGACAGCCGGTAGTCAGCCCCAGCATTTT
few TRBJ2-5 - TRBV11-2 CASSLDGFGAAAYQETQYF TGTGCCAGCAGCTTAGATGGGTTTGGGGCGGCGGCATATCAAGAGACCCAGTACTTC
- TRBJ2-1 TRBD2 TRBV7-9 CASKTGGYNEQFF TGTGCCAGCAAGACGGGGGGGTACAATGAGCAGTTCTTC
- TRBJ1-2 - TRBV7-4 CASSPWTANF TGTGCCAGCAGCCCTTGGACAGCCAACTTC